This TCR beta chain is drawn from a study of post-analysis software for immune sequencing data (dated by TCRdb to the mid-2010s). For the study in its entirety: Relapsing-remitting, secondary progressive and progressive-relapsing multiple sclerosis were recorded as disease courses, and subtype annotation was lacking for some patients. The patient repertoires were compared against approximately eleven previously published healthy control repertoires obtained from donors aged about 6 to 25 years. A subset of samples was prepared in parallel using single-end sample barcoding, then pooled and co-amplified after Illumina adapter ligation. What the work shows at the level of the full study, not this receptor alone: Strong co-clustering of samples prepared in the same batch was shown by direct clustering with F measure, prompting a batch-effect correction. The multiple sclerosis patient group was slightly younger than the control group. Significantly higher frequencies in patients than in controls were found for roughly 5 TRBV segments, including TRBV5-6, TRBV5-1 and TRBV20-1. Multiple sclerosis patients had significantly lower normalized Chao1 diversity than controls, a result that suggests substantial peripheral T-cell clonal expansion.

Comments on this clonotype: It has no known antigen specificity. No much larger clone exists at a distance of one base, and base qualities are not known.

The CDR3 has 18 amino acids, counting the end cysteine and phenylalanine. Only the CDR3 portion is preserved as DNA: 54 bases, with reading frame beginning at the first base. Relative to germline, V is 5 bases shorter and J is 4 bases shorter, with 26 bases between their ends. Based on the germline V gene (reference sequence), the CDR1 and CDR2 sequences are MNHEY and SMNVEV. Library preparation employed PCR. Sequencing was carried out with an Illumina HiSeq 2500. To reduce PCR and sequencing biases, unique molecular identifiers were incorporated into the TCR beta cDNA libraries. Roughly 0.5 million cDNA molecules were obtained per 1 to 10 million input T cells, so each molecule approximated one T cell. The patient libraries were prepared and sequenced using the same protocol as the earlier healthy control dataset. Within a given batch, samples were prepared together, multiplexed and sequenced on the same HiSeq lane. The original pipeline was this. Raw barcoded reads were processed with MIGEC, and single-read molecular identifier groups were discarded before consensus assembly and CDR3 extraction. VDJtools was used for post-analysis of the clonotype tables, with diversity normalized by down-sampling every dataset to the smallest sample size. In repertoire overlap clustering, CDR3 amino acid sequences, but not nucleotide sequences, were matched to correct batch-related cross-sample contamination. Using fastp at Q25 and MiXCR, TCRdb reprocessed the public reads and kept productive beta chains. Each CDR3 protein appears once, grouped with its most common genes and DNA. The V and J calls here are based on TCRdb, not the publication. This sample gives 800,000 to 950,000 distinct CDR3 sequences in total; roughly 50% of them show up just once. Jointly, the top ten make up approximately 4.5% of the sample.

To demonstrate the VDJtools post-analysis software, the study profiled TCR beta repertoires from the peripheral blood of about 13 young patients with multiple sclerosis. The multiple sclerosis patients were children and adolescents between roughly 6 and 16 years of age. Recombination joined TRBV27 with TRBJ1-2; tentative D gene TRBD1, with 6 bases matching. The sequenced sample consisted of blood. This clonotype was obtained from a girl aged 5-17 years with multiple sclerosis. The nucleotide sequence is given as TGTGCCAGCAGTATCATTTTAGGGGGACGCCCCGATCCCTATGGCTACACCTTC. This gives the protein CASSIILGGRPDPYGYTF.